These T cell receptor beta chains were read from a single sample in a study of control samples from healthy donors and cancer patients. Profiling relied on immunoSEQ multiplex PCR, and the TCRdb table lists in-frame clones only, not all of them. The sample contains 90,000 to 150,000 clones, 88% of which appear only once. Material for sequencing was blood. The receptors were gathered from a man aged 35 to 55 in good health. Each CDR3 is given with its conserved first and last residue. Fields, in order: V gene, D gene, J gene, clone size, CDR3 DNA, CDR3 protein. The D gene is left open where the match is weak. Size values are once, few and many counts, or a class for expanded clones, and some rows have none.

V gene: TRBV15
D gene: TRBD1
J gene: TRBJ2-1
clone size: -
CDR3 DNA: TGTGCCACCAGCAGAGGAGGGACAGATTACAATGAGCAGTTCTTC
CDR3 protein: CATSRGGTDYNEQFF

V gene: TRBV9
D gene: -
J gene: TRBJ1-2
clone size: -
CDR3 DNA: TGTGCCAGCAGCGGGGCCCACAACTATGGCTACACCTTC
CDR3 protein: CASSGAHNYGYTF

V gene: TRBV7-6
D gene: -
J gene: TRBJ2-2
clone size: -
CDR3 DNA: TGTGCCAGCAGCTTAGAGGGGGCCGGGGAGCTGTTTTTT
CDR3 protein: CASSLEGAGELFF

V gene: TRBV11-3
D gene: -
J gene: TRBJ1-5
clone size: -
CDR3 DNA: TGTGCCACCAACCTCCCGGTAGCCAATCAGCCCCAGCATTTT
CDR3 protein: CATNLPVANQPQHF

V gene: TRBV14
D gene: -
J gene: TRBJ1-4
clone size: -
CDR3 DNA: TGTGCCAGCAGCCCTTACAGGTCGCTGAATGAAAAACTGTTTTTT
CDR3 protein: CASSPYRSLNEKLFF

V gene: TRBV24-1
D gene: TRBD1
J gene: TRBJ1-2
clone size: -
CDR3 DNA: TGTGCCACCAGTGAGACAGGGGGCGGCTATGGCTACACCTTC
CDR3 protein: CATSETGGGYGYTF

V gene: TRBV10-1
D gene: -
J gene: TRBJ2-4
clone size: -
CDR3 DNA: TGCGCCAGCAGTGTACCCCATTTAGTTGCCAAAAACATTCAGTACTTC
CDR3 protein: CASSVPHLVAKNIQYF

V gene: TRBV4-1
D gene: -
J gene: TRBJ2-7
clone size: -
CDR3 DNA: TGCGCCAGCAGCCAAGTTCGGGGAACCACCTACGAGCAGTACTTC
CDR3 protein: CASSQVRGTTYEQYF

V gene: TRBV4-2
D gene: -
J gene: TRBJ2-7
clone size: -
CDR3 DNA: TGTGCCAGCAGCCAAGGTCAGGGCTGGACCTACGAGCAGTACTTC
CDR3 protein: CASSQGQGWTYEQYF

V gene: TRBV7-2
D gene: TRBD1
J gene: TRBJ1-1
clone size: once
CDR3 DNA: TGTGCCAGCAGCCAATATAGCGCGGCAGGGGGCGCTTTCTTT
CDR3 protein: CASSQYSAAGGAFF

V gene: TRBV24-1
D gene: TRBD1
J gene: TRBJ1-2
clone size: -
CDR3 DNA: TGTGCCACCAGTGACTGGACAGGGGAGGATGGCTACACCTTC
CDR3 protein: CATSDWTGEDGYTF

V gene: TRBV2
D gene: -
J gene: TRBJ1-1
clone size: -
CDR3 DNA: TGTGCCAGCAGGGGGAGGGATTACACTGAAGCTTTCTTT
CDR3 protein: CASRGRDYTEAFF

V gene: TRBV24-1
D gene: TRBD1
J gene: TRBJ1-1
clone size: -
CDR3 DNA: TGTGCCACCAGTGATACGACAGGGGGTGCGAACACTGAAGCTTTCTTT
CDR3 protein: CATSDTTGGANTEAFF

V gene: TRBV5-1
D gene: TRBD1
J gene: TRBJ1-1
clone size: -
CDR3 DNA: TGCGCCAGCACCCAGGGACAGGAAGCTTTCTTT
CDR3 protein: CASTQGQEAFF

V gene: TRBV18
D gene: TRBD1
J gene: TRBJ2-1
clone size: -
CDR3 DNA: TGTGCCAGCTCGCCGGGGACAGGGTACTACAATGAGCAGTTCTTC
CDR3 protein: CASSPGTGYYNEQFF

V gene: TRBV6-4
D gene: -
J gene: TRBJ2-1
clone size: -
CDR3 DNA: TGTGCCAGCAGTGACAGCGAGCGGTCCTACAATGAGCAGTTCTTC
CDR3 protein: CASSDSERSYNEQFF

V gene: TRBV19
D gene: -
J gene: TRBJ2-3
clone size: -
CDR3 DNA: TGTGCCAGTAGTGCGGGGGCTAGCACAGATACGCAGTATTTT
CDR3 protein: CASSAGASTDTQYF